This TCR beta chain was recorded in a study of T cell responses to AZD1222 COVID-19 vaccine. The repertoire was sequenced with immunoSEQ multiplex PCR; TCRdb's copy has only in-frame clones and lacks some. The table lists 85,000 to 100,000 clones, approximately 91% of them singletons. Sequenced here: peripheral blood, sampled on day 0 of AZD1222 vaccination. The sequence derives from an adult in good health.

The CDR3 nucleotides read TGTGCCAGCAGCCAAGTGAGAGGGGACAGCTATGGCTACACCTTC. Protein sequence: CASSQVRGDSYGYTF. The rearrangement links TRBV14 to TRBJ1-2, with 7 bases that match TRBD1. J was trimmed by 4 bases and V by 1 base; bases with no gene match: 6. Germline lookup yields CDR1 SGHDN and CDR2 FVKESK. This CDR3 comprises 15 residues.